The entry below describes one TCR beta chain. This record comes from a study of T-cell memory formation after mild COVID-19. TCRdb reanalysed the 5' RACE reads using MiXCR and keeps one entry per CDR3 protein. The data contain roughly 340,000 distinct CDR3 sequences, 20% of them singletons. Trimming pared 5 bases from V and 11 bases from J, leaving 21 bases between. The CDR3 covers 15 residues. What was sequenced was PBMCs or a T cell subset sorted from them (not recorded which). The receptor was derived from a man aged 18 to 30 who had mild COVID-19 (a few samples of this study predate the infection). Cell type and time point are not known. The rearrangement uses TRBV12-3 or TRBV12-4 and TRBJ1-4, with D maybe TRBD1 (5 bases). The CDR3: CASSPDQGGPPKLFF. In DNA form, the CDR3 reads TGTGCCAGCAGTCCGGACCAGGGAGGTCCCCCTAAACTGTTTTTT.